The sequence of this TCR beta chain was determined in a study of T cell responses to AZD1222 COVID-19 vaccine. Overall study context: The analysis combined second doses at about 4 or about 12 weeks.

Worth noting for this clone: The antigen remains undetermined.

The method was immunoSEQ multiplex PCR; TCRdb's version includes in-frame clones alone and lacks a portion of them. The sample shows roughly 130,000 clones, approximately 86% of them seen only once. Per germline, CDR1 KGHDR and CDR2 SFDVKD. Trimming removed 4 bases from V and 6 bases from J, with 12 bases in between. The CDR3 is 13 amino acids. Findings of the study overall: Repertoire collection took place solely once the T cell response had peaked. Just a handful of people given AZD1222 tested seropositive at baseline. Most donors were white British and more were female, and clonal diversity was possibly underestimated.

Sequences were derived from peripheral blood, sampled on day 0 of AZD1222 vaccination. The rearrangement uses TRBV24-1 and TRBJ2-7; TRBD1 might be the D (6 bases). This clonotype was sampled from an adult in good health. CDR3 sequence (DNA): TGTGCCACCAGTGACCAGACAGGCGGCGAGCAGTACTTC. This codes for CATSDQTGGEQYF.